Below are 9 T cell receptor beta chains sequenced from a single sample in a study of OX40 agonist ivuxolimab in advanced cancers. The data were produced by immunoSEQ multiplex PCR, yet TCRdb's version contains in-frame clones alone and is incomplete. The sample lists 75,000 to 80,000 clones, about 89% occurring once. Specimen: CD4+ or CD8+ T cells sorted from blood, collected in a trial of the OX40 agonist ivuxolimab. The source of these receptors is an adult with an advanced solid tumor such as melanoma, head and neck, liver or kidney cancer.

V gene TRBV28 combines with J gene TRBJ1-1; D may be TRBD1 (5 bases). Germline V gene lookup returns CDR1 MDHEN and CDR2 SYDVKM. The CDR3 loop spans 14 amino acids. The V end lost 7 bases, the J end lost 1 base, and 13 bases lay between the germline ends. This chain's CDR3 is CASKTPGENTEAFF. The CDR3 coding sequence is TGTGCCAGCAAAACCCCGGGGGAGAACACTGAAGCTTTCTTT. Full variable domain (missing parts from reference TRBV28 and TRBJ1-1): DVKVTQSSRYLVKRTGEKVFLECVQDMDHENMFWYRQDPGLGLRLIYFSYDVKMKEKGDIPEGYSVSREKKERFSLILESASTNQTSMYLCASKTPGENTEAFFGQGTRLTVV.

For the CDR3, the DNA is TGCAGCGTTAGGTGGATTGGGGCCAACGTCCTGACTTTC. Translation gives CSVRWIGANVLTF. The gene calls are TRBV29-1 and TRBJ2-6; D remains unclear. The V end was cut by 5 bases, the J end by 3 bases, with 8 bases between. CDR1 is SQVTM and CDR2 is ANQGSEA in the germline V gene. The CDR3 is 13 residues long.

The chain recombines TRBV7-9 with TRBJ2-3; no firm D call. Germline CDR1 reads SEHNR; CDR2 reads FQNEAQ (reference sequence). CDR3 length: 13 residues. With 1 base removed from V and 1 base from J, the gap between germline ends came to 3 bases. The CDR3 nucleotides read TGTGCCAGCAGCTTAGGGGGCACAGATACGCAGTATTTT. Translated: CASSLGGTDTQYF. Full variable domain (rest looked up from reference TRBV7-9 and TRBJ2-3): DTGVSQNPRHKITKRGQNVTFRCDPISEHNRLYWYRQTLGQGPEFLTYFQNEAQLEKSRLLSDRFSAERPKGSFSTLEIQRTEQGDSAMYLCASSLGGTDTQYFGPGTRLTVL.

The rearrangement links TRBV2 to TRBJ2-5, with D maybe TRBD2 (6 bases). The CDR3 consists of 15 residues. Germline V gives CDR1 SNHLY, CDR2 FYNNEI. The germline V and J ends were trimmed by 4 bases and 9 bases, with 21 bases remaining between them. CDR3 sequence reads: CASSVEWGPGEAQYF. Written as DNA, the CDR3 is TGTGCCAGCAGTGTTGAGTGGGGCCCGGGGGAGGCCCAGTACTTC.

The rearrangement joins TRBV5-1 to TRBJ2-3; D is uncertain. CDR3 length: 15 residues. Germline values: CDR1 SGHRS, CDR2 YFSETQ. V lost 5 bases and J lost 0, with 13 bases in between. The CDR3 loop reads CASRMAAGSTDTQYF. The CDR3, as DNA: TGCGCCAGCAGGATGGCGGCCGGAAGCACAGATACGCAGTATTTT.

This chain uses TRBV5-5 with TRBJ2-7; D tentatively fits TRBD1 or TRBD2 (5 bases each). Germline values: CDR1 SGHKS, CDR2 YYEKEE (reference sequence). V lost 3 bases, J lost 2 bases, and 18 bases lay in between. The CDR3 covers 16 residues. The CDR3 nucleotides read TGTGCCAGCAGCTCCTTACCGGGACCAGCCCCCTACGAGCAGTACTTC. As protein: CASSSLPGPAPYEQYF.

The chain uses TRBV6-6 and TRBJ1-2, with D maybe TRBD1 (5 bases). CDR3 length equals 13 residues. Germline-derived CDR1 and CDR2 are MNHNY and SVGAGI (reference sequence). The V gene lost 6 bases and the J gene lost 2 bases, with 10 bases spanning the gap. CDR3 protein: CASSRGTNYGYTF. DNA for the CDR3: TGTGCCAGCAGCCGCGGGACGAACTATGGCTACACCTTC.

This clone has just one count. The chain employs TRBV9 and TRBJ2-1; 8 positions match TRBD2. The CDR3 spans 17 residues. The germline CDR1 and CDR2 sequences are SGDLS and YYNGEE. Germline trimming cut 4 bases from V and 5 bases from J; bases unmatched to any gene: 14. The DNA of the CDR3 is TGTGCCAGCAGCCCAAGGATAGGGCTAGCGGGCCACAATGAGCAGTTCTTC. It specifies CASSPRIGLAGHNEQFF.

In its sample, this clone was seen once. This rearrangement joins TRBV7-6 to TRBJ2-7; D is possibly TRBD1 (5 bases). Between the trimmed V and J ends, which lost 5 bases and 6 bases, there was a span of 26 bases. This CDR3 is built from 17 residues. The germline CDR1 and CDR2 sequences are SGHVS and FNYEAQ. CDR3 nucleotides: TGTGCCAGCAGCCCCACGGACACACGGGCCACTTCCAGCGAGCAGTACTTC. This translates into CASSPTDTRATSSEQYF.